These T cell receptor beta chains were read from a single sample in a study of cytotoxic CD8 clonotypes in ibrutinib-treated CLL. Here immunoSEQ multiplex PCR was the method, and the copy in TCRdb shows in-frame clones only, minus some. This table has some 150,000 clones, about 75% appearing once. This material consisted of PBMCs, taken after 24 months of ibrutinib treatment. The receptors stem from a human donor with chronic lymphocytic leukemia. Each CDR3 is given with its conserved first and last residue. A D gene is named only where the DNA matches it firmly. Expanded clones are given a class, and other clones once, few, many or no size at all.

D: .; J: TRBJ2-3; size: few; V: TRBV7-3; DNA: TGTGCCAGCAGCCCCGGGACATACCCCGACGATCAGTATTTT; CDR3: CASSPGTYPDDQYF
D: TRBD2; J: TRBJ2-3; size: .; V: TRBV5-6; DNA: TGTGCCAGCAGCCCGGGACTAGCGGGGGGGGCAGATACGCAGTATTTT; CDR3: CASSPGLAGGADTQYF
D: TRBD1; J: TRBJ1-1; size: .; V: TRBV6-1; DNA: TGTGCCAGCAGTAAGCAGGGGGGCACTGAAGCTTTCTTT; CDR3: CASSKQGGTEAFF
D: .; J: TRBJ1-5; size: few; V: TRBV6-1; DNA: TGTGCCAGCAGTGGGCCTTTTCATGGGCCCCAGCATTTT; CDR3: CASSGPFHGPQHF
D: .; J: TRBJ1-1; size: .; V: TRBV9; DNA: TGTGCCAGCAGCGCCGATCTGGACAGCCTTAGTGCTTTCTTT; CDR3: CASSADLDSLSAFF
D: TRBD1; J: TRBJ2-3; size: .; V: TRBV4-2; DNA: TGTGCCAGCAGCCAAGGACCCGGACAGGGGTCAGATACGCAGTATTTT; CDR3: CASSQGPGQGSDTQYF
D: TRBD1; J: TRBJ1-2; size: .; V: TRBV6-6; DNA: TGTGCCAGCAGTTTGGACAGGGACTATGGCTACACCTTC; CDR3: CASSLDRDYGYTF
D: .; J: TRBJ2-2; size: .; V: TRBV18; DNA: TGTGCCAGCTCTCTCGACAGGTCCACCGGGGAGCTGTTTTTT; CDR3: CASSLDRSTGELFF
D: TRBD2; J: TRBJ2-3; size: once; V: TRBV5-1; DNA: TGCGCCAGCAGCCCGACGGCGGGAGGGGCAGATACGCAGTATTTT; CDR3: CASSPTAGGADTQYF
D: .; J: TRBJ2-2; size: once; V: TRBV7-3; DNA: TGTGCCAGCAGCTTAACAGGCCTTCCTAACACCGGGGAGCTGTTTTTT; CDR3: CASSLTGLPNTGELFF
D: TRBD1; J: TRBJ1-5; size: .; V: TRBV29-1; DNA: TGCAGCGTGGGGGGGGACAGGGACAATCAGCCCCAGCATTTT; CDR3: CSVGGDRDNQPQHF
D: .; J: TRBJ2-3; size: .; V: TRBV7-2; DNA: TGTGCCAGCAGCTTGGGGCCCGATTGGGTGGATACGCAGTATTTT; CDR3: CASSLGPDWVDTQYF
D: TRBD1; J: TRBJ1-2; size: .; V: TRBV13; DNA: TGTGCCAGCAGCCCCTTCGGGACAGTTAACTATGGCTACACCTTC; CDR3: CASSPFGTVNYGYTF
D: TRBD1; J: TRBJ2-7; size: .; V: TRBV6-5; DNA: TGTGCCAGCGCGGGACAGGGCTACGAGCAGTACTTC; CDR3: CASAGQGYEQYF
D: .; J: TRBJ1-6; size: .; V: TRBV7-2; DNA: TGTGCCAGCAGCCAACGACAGAATTATAATTCACCCCTCCACTTT; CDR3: CASSQRQNYNSPLHF
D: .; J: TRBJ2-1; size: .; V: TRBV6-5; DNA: TGTGCCAGCAGTTACTCGGGGCGCCAGCAGTTCTTC; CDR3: CASSYSGRQQFF
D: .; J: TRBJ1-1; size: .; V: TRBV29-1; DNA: TGCAGCGTTTTGCGGCAGCTGAACACTGAAGCTTTCTTT; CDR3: CSVLRQLNTEAFF
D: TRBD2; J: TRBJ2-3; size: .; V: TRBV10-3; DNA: TGTGCCATCTCACCGGGGGGAGGCACAGATACGCAGTATTTT; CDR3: CAISPGGGTDTQYF
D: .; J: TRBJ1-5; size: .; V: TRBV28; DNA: TGTGCCAGCAGTTTTGGTGGGGCAAGCAATCAGCCCCAGCATTTT; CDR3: CASSFGGASNQPQHF
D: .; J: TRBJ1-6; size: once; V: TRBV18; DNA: TGTGCCAGCGGGGATCGCGGTGGGGATTCACCCCTCCACTTT; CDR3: CASGDRGGDSPLHF
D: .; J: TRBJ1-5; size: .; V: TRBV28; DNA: TGTGCCAGCAGTCCCACCTTGGGGGATCAGCCCCAGCATTTT; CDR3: CASSPTLGDQPQHF
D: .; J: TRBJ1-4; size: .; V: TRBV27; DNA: TGTGCCAGCAGTTTAGGGGCGGAAGGGGTAACTAATGAAAAACTGTTTTTT; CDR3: CASSLGAEGVTNEKLFF
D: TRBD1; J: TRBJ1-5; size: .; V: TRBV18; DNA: TGTGCCAGCTCACCAACGCAGGGGGACCCCAATCAGCCCCAGCATTTT; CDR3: CASSPTQGDPNQPQHF
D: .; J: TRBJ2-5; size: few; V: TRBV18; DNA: TGTGCCAGCTCACCAGAAGAGACCCAGTACTTC; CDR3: CASSPEETQYF
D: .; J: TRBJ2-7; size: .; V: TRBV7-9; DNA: TGTGCCAGCAGCTTACCGTCCTACGAGCAGTACTTC; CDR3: CASSLPSYEQYF
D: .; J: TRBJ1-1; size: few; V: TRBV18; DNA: TGTGCCAGCTCGGGGGGGATGAACACTGAAGCTTTCTTT; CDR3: CASSGGMNTEAFF
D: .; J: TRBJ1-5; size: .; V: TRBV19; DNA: TGTGCCAGTAGTATGGGGGGGACCAATCAGCCCCAGCATTTT; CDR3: CASSMGGTNQPQHF
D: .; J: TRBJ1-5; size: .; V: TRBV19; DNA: TGTGCCACCCGTGACGCGTATAGCAATCAGCCCCAGCATTTT; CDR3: CATRDAYSNQPQHF
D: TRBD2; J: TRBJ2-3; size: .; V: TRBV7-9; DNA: TGTGCCAGCAGCTTAAGACTAGCGGGGGGCCAGGGTACGCAGTATTTT; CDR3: CASSLRLAGGQGTQYF
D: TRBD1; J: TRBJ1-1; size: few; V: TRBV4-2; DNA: TGTGCCAGCAGCCAACCGGGACAGAAGAACACTGAAGCTTTCTTT; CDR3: CASSQPGQKNTEAFF
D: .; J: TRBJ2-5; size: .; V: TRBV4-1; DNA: TGCGCCAGCAGCCACGCCGACCTTCCCGCCCGGGAGACCCAGTACTTC; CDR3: CASSHADLPARETQYF
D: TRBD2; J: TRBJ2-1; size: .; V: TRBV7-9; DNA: TGTGCCAGCAGCTTAGGGGGACTAGCGGGAGGGCCGGATGAGCAGTTCTTC; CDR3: CASSLGGLAGGPDEQFF
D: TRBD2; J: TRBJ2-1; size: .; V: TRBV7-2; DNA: TGTGCCAGCAGCCCCAATGGGCTAGCGGCAAGCTACAATGAGCAGTTCTTC; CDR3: CASSPNGLAASYNEQFF
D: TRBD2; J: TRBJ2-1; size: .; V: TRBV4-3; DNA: TGCGCCAGCAGCCAAGTCCTAGCGGGGTCATCCCCGGTTGAGCAGTTCTTC; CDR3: CASSQVLAGSSPVEQFF
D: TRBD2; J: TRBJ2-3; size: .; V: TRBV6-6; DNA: TGTGCCAGCAGGCCCATGTCTAGCGGGGCAGGGGATACGCAGTATTTT; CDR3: CASRPMSSGAGDTQYF
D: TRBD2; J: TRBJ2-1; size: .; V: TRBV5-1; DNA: TGCGCCAGCAGCTTGGAAGCTAGCGGGGGGGCTTCCTACAATGAGCAGTTCTTC; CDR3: CASSLEASGGASYNEQFF
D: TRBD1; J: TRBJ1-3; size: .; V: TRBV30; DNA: TGTGCCTGGAGTCCGACGACAGGGGAGGGAAACACCATATATTTT; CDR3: CAWSPTTGEGNTIYF
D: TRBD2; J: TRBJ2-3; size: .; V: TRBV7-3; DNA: TGTGCCAGCAGCCCCCGCGGGGGGGGAACAGATACGCAGTATTTT; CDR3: CASSPRGGGTDTQYF
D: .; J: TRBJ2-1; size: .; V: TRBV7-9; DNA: TGTGCCAGCAGCTTTTTTTGGCAGGACAATGAGCAGTTCTTC; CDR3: CASSFFWQDNEQFF
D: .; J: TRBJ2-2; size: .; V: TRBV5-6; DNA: TGTGCCAGCACCCTGGAGTTAGCCTCGAACACCGGGGAGCTGTTTTTT; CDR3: CASTLELASNTGELFF
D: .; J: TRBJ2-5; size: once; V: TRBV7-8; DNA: TGTGCCAGCAGCTTAGGGGGAGACTACACCCAAGAGACCCAGTACTTC; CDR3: CASSLGGDYTQETQYF
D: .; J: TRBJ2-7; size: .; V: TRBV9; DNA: TGTGCCAGCAGCGTAGGGGCCGTTAGCTCCTACGAGCAGTACTTC; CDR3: CASSVGAVSSYEQYF
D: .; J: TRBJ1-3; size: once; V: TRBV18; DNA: TGTGCCAGCTCACCAGGCAGTTATAAGGACACCATATATTTT; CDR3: CASSPGSYKDTIYF
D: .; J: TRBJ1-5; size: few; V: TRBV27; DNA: TGTGCCAGCAGTTCGGGAAGTGAAGCCCAGCATTTT; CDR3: CASSSGSEAQHF
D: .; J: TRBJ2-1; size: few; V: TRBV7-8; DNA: TGTGCCAGCAGCCCCCACCAGGGAAATGAGCAGTTCTTC; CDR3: CASSPHQGNEQFF
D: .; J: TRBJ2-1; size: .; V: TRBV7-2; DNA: TGTGCCAGCAGTAACCAGGGATTGTACAATGAGCAGTTCTTC; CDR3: CASSNQGLYNEQFF
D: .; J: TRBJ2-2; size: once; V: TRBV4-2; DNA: TGTGCCAGCAGCCAAGGGGGAGAGGACACCGGGGAGCTGTTTTTT; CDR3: CASSQGGEDTGELFF
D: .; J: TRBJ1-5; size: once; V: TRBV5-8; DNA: TGTGCCAGCAGCTTGGACAGGGGCAATCAGCCCCAGCATTTT; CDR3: CASSLDRGNQPQHF
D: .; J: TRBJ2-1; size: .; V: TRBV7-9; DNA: TGTGCCAGCAGCTTCCCCAGCGAGATCTACAATGAGCAGTTCTTC; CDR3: CASSFPSEIYNEQFF
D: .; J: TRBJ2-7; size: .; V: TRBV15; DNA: TGTGCCACCAGCAACACCTACTACGAGCAGTACTTC; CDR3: CATSNTYYEQYF
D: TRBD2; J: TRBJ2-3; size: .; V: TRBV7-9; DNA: TGTGCCAGCAGCCCCCCGACTAGCGGGAGGGCCTGGTGGGCAGATACGCAGTATTTT; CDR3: CASSPPTSGRAWWADTQYF
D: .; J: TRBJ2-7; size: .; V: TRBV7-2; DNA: TGTGCCAGCAGCCAACAAGCCTACGAGCAGTACTTC; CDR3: CASSQQAYEQYF